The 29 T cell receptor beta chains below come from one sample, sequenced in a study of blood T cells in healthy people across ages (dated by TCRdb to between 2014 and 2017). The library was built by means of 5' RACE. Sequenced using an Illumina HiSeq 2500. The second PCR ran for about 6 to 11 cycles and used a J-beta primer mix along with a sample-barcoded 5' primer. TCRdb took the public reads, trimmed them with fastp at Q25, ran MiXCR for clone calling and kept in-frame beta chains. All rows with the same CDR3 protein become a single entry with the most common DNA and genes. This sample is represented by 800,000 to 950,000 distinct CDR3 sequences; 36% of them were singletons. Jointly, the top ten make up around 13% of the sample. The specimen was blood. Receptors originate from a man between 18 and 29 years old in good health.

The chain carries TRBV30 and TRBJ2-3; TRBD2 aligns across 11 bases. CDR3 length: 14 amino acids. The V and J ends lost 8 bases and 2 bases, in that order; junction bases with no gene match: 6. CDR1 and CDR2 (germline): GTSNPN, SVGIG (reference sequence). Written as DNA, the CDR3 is TGTGCCCTGACTAGCGGGGACTCCACAGATACGCAGTATTTT. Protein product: CALTSGDSTDTQYF.

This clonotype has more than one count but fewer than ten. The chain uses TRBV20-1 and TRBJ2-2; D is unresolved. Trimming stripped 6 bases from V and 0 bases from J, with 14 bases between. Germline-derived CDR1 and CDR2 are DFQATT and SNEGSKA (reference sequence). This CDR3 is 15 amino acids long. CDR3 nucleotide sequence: TGCAGTGCCCCAGAACCTTTTGCGAACACCGGGGAGCTGTTTTTT. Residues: CSAPEPFANTGELFF.

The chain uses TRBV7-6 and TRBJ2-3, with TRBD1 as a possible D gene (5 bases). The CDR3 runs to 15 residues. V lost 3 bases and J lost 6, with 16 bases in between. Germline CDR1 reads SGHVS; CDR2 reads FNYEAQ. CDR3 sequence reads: CASSFGWGHGDTQYF. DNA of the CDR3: TGTGCCAGCAGCTTCGGTTGGGGCCATGGGGATACGCAGTATTTT.

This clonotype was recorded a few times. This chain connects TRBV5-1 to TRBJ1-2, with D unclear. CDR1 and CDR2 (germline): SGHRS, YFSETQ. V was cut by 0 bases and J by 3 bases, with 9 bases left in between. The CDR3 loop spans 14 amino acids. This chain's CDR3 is CASSLAGRDYGYTF. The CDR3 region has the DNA TGCGCCAGCAGCTTGGCCGGAAGGGACTATGGCTACACCTTC.

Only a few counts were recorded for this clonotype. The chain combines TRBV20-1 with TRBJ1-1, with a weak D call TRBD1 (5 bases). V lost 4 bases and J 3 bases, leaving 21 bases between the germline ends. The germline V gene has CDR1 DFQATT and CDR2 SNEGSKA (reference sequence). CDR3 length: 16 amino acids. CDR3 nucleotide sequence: TGCAGTGCTATAACTCCGGGACCCCCTCCTTACACTGAAGCTTTCTTT. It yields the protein CSAITPGPPPYTEAFF.

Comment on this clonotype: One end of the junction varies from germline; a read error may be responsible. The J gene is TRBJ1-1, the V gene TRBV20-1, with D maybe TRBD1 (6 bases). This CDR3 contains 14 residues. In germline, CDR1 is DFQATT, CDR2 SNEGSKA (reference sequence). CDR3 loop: CSARVGGVSTEVFF. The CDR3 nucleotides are TGCAGTGCTAGGGTAGGGGGAGTGAGCACTGAAGTTTTCTTT.

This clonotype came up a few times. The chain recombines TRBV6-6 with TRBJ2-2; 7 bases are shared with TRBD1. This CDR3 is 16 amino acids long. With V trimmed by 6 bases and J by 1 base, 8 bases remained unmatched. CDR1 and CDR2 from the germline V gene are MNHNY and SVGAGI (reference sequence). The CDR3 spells CASSQQGKGNTGELFF. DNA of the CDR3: TGTGCCAGCAGCCAACAGGGGAAGGGGAACACCGGGGAGCTGTTTTTT.

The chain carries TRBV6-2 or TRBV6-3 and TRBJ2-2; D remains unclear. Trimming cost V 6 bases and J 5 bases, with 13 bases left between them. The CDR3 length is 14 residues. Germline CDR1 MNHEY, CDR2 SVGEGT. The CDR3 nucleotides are TGTGCCAGCAGCCCCCCCTCCAGGACCGGGGAGCTGTTTTTT. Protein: CASSPPSRTGELFF.

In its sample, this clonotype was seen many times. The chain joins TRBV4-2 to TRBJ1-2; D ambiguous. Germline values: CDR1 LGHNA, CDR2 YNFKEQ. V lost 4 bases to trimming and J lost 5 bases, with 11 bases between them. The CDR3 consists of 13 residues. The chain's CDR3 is CASSPGPEYGYTF. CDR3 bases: TGTGCCAGCAGCCCGGGCCCAGAGTATGGCTACACCTTC.

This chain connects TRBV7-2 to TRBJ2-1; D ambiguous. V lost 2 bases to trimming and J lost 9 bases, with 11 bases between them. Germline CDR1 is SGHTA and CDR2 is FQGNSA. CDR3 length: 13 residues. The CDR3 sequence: CASSLPNNSEQFF. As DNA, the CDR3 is TGTGCCAGCAGCTTACCCAACAATAGTGAGCAGTTCTTC.

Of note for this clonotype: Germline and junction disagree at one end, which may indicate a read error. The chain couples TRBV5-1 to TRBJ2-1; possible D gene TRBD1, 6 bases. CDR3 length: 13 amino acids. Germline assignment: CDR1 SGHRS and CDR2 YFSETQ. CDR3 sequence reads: CASSSDRYKEQFF. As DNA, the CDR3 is TGCGCCAGCAGCTCCGACAGGTACAAGGAGCAGTTCTTC.

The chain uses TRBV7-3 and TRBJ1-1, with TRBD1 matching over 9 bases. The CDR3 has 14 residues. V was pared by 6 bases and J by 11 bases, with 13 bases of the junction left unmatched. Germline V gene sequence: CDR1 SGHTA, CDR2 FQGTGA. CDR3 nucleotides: TGTGCCAGCAGGCCGGGGACAGGGTCGGTAGAGGCTTTCTTT. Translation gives CASRPGTGSVEAFF. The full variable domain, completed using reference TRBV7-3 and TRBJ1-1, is GAGVSQTPSNKVTEKGKYVELRCDPISGHTALYWYRQSLGQGPEFLIYFQGTGAADDSGLPNDRFFAVRPEGSVSTLKIQRTERGDSAVYLCASRPGTGSVEAFFGQGTRLTVV.

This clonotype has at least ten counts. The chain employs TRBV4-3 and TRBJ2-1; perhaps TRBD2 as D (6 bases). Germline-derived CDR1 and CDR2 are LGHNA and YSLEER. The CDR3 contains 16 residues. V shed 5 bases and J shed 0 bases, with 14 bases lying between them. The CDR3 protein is CASSYHRGSSYNEQFF. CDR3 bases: TGCGCCAGCAGCTACCATCGGGGGAGCTCCTACAATGAGCAGTTCTTC.

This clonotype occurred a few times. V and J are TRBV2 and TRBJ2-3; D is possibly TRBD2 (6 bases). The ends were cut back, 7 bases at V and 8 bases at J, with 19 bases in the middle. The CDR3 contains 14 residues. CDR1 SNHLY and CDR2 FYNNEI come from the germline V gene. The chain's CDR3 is CASIPLATSGTQYF. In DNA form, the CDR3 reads TGTGCCAGCATCCCTCTAGCGACCTCCGGTACGCAGTATTTT.

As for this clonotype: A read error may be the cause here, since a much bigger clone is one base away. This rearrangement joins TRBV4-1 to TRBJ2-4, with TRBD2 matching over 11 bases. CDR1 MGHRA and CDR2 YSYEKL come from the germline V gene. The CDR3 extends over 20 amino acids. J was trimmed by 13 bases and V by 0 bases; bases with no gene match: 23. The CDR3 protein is CASSQDSVILTSGVYNEQYF. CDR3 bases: TGCGCCAGCAGCCAAGATTCAGTCATTTTGACTAGCGGGGTTTACAATGAGCAGTACTTC.

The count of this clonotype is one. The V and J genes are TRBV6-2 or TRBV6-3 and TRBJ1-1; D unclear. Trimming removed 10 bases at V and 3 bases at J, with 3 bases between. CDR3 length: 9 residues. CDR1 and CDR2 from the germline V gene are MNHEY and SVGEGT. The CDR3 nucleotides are TGTGCCACCCACACTGAAGCTTTCTTT. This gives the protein CATHTEAFF.

CDR3 nucleotide sequence: TGTGCCAGCAGCATGGCCTCCGGGGACTACGAGCAGTACTTC. Its protein product is CASSMASGDYEQYF. V is TRBV11-2 and J is TRBJ2-7; D possibly corresponds to TRBD2 (5 bases). The CDR3 covers 14 residues. Trimming stripped 5 bases from V and 3 bases from J, with 14 bases between. Germline V gives CDR1 SGHAT, CDR2 FQNNGV.

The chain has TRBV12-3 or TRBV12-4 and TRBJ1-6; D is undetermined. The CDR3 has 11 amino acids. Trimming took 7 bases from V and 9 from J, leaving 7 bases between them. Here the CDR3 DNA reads TGTGCCAGCACTTTTTTTTCACCCCTCCACTTT. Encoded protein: CASTFFSPLHF.

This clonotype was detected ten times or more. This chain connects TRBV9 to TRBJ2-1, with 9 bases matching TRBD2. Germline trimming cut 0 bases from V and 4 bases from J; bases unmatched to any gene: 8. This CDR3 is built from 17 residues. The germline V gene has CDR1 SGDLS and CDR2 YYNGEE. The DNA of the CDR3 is TGTGCCAGCAGCGTAGGACCGGGACTAGCTCAGTACAATGAGCAGTTCTTC. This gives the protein CASSVGPGLAQYNEQFF. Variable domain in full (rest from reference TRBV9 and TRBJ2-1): DSGVTQTPKHLITATGQRVTLRCSPRSGDLSVYWYQQSLDQGLQFLIQYYNGEERAKGNILERFSAQQFPDLHSELNLSSLELGDSALYFCASSVGPGLAQYNEQFFGPGTRLTVL.

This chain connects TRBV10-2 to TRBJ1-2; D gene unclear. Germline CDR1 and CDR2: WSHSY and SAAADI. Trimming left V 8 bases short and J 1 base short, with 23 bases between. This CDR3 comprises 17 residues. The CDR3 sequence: CASSMTPSGEFNYGYTF. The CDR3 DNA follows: TGCGCCAGCTCAATGACACCAAGTGGAGAGTTTAACTATGGCTACACCTTC.

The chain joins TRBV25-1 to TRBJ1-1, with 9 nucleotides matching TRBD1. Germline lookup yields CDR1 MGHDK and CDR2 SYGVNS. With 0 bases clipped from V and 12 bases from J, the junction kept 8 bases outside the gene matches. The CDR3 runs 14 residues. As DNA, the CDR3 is TGTGCCAGCAGTGAATATAAGGGACAGGGTGAGACTTTCTTT. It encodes CASSEYKGQGETFF.

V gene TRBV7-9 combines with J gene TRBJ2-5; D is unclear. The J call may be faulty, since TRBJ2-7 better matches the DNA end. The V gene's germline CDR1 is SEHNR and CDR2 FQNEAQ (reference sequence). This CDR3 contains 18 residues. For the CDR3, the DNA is TGTGCCAGCAGCTCCATACCGCCCACCCCGAAAAGCACCTACGAGCAGTACTTC. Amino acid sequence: CASSSIPPTPKSTYEQYF.

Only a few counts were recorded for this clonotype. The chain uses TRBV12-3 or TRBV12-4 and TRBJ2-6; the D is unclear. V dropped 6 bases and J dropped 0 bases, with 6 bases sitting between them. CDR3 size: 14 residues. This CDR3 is CASSDVSGANVLTF. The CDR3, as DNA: TGTGCCAGCAGCGACGTCTCTGGGGCCAACGTCCTGACTTTC.

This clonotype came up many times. The CDR3 coding sequence is TGTGCCAGCAGTCTCCCCGGGACGGCGAACCGCGTGCAGTTCTTC. Encoded protein: CASSLPGTANRVQFF. The chain links TRBV12-3 or TRBV12-4 to TRBJ2-1; D assignment may be TRBD1 or TRBD2 (5 bases each). The CDR3 totals 15 residues. V was pared by 5 bases and J by 12 bases, with 23 bases between.

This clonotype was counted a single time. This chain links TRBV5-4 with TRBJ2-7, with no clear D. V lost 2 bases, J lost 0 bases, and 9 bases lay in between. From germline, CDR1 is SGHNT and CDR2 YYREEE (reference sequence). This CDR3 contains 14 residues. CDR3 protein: CASSFSLSSYEQYF. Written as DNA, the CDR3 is TGTGCCAGCAGCTTTTCCCTGAGCTCCTACGAGCAGTACTTC. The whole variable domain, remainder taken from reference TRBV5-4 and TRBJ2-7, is ETGVTQSPTHLIKTRGQQVTLRCSSQSGHNTVSWYQQALGQGPQFIFQYYREEENGRGNFPPRFSGLQFPNYSSELNVNALELDDSALYLCASSFSLSSYEQYFGPGTRLTVT.

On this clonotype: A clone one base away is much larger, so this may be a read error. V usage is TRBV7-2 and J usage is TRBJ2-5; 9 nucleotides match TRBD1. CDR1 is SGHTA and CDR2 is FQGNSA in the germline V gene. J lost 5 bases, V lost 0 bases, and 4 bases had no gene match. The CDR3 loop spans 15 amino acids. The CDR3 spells CASSLATGGSETQYF. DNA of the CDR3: TGTGCCAGCAGCTTAGCGACAGGGGGGTCTGAGACCCAGTACTTC. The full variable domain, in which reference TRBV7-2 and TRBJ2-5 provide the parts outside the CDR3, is GAGVSQSPSNKVTEKGKDVELRCDPISGHTALYWYRQSLGQGLEFLIYFQGNSAPDKSGLPSDRFSAERTGGSVSTLTIQRTQQEDSAVYLCASSLATGGSETQYFGPGTRLLVL.

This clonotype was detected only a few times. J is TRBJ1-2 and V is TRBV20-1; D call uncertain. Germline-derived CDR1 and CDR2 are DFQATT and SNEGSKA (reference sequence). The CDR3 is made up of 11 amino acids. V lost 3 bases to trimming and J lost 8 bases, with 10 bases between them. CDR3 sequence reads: CSASSISGYTF. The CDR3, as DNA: TGCAGTGCTAGTAGTATTTCGGGCTACACCTTC.

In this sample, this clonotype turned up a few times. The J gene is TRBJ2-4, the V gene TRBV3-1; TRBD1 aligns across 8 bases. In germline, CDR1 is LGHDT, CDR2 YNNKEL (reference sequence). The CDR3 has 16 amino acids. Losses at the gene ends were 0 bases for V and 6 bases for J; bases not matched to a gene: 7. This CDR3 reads CASSQDRQGTGNIQYF. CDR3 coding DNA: TGTGCCAGCAGCCAAGACAGACAGGGGACCGGAAACATTCAGTACTTC. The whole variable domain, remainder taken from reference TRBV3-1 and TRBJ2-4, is DTAVSQTPKYLVTQMGNDKSIKCEQNLGHDTMYWYKQDSKKFLKIMFSYNNKELIINETVPNRFSPKSPDKAHLNLHINSLELGDSAVYFCASSQDRQGTGNIQYFGAGTRLSVL.

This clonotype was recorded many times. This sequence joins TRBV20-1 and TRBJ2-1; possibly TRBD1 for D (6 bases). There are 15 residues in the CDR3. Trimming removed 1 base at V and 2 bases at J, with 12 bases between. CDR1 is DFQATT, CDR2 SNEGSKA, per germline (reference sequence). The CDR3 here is CSARGGGGPYNEQFF. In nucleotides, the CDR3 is TGCAGTGCTAGAGGGGGTGGGGGCCCCTACAATGAGCAGTTCTTC.